Following are 19 T cell receptor beta chains from one sample sequenced in a study of control samples from healthy donors and cancer patients. Libraries were prepared by immunoSEQ multiplex PCR; TCRdb keeps only in-frame clonotypes and omits some of them. This sample has 90,000 to 150,000 clones; roughly nine tenths occur once, and the top ten carry 40%. Sequencing used blood. All receptors derive from a man over 45 in good health.

DNA of the CDR3: TGTGCCAGCAGCGATAAGACTGGGGGGCACGAGCAGTACTTC. Protein product: CASSDKTGGHEQYF. The chain couples TRBV5-4 to TRBJ2-7; D is possibly TRBD1 or TRBD2 (6 bases each). Trimming took off 4 bases at V and 5 bases at J, with 16 bases between the two ends. Looked up from germline, CDR1 is SGHNT and CDR2 is YYREEE (reference sequence). This CDR3 comprises 14 residues.

The chain links TRBV12-3 or TRBV12-4 to TRBJ1-1; D gene unclear. The V end was cut by 5 bases, the J end by 9 bases, with 13 bases between. This CDR3 has 12 residues. In DNA, the CDR3 is TGTGCCAGCAGTCTCAACCGGGTTCAAGCTTTCTTT. This gives the protein CASSLNRVQAFF.

V gene TRBV5-5 combines with J gene TRBJ1-2; maybe TRBD1 (5 bases). The CDR3 loop spans 14 amino acids. The germline V and J ends were trimmed by 5 bases and 0 bases, with 11 bases remaining between them. From germline, CDR1 is SGHKS and CDR2 YYEKEE (reference sequence). The DNA of the CDR3 is TGTGCCAGCAGGCCGGGACTGACTAACTATGGCTACACCTTC. Protein sequence: CASRPGLTNYGYTF.

This clone was seen just once. The chain employs TRBV3-1 (or the pseudogene TRBV3-2) and TRBJ1-2; no clear D gene. The CDR3 sequence is 16 residues long. The V gene's germline CDR1 is LGHDT and CDR2 YNNKEL (reference sequence). With 0 bases removed from V and 4 bases from J, the gap between germline ends came to 15 bases. Here the CDR3 DNA reads TGTGCCAGCAGCCAAGATCACCCGGGGTCGATCTATGGCTACACCTTC. Residues: CASSQDHPGSIYGYTF.

This clone was counted between two and nine times. This sequence joins TRBV15 and TRBJ2-7; 7 bases align to TRBD2. J was trimmed by 2 bases and V by 2 bases; bases with no gene match: 9. The length of the CDR3 is 16 residues. Germline V gene data show CDR1 as LNHNV and CDR2 as YYDKDF (reference sequence). CDR3 region: CATSRKTSALTYEQYF. CDR3 DNA sequence: TGTGCCACCAGCAGAAAAACTAGCGCCCTTACCTACGAGCAGTACTTC.

This chain connects TRBV4-1 to TRBJ1-2; D is possibly TRBD1 (6 bases). Germline CDR1 and CDR2: MGHRA and YSYEKL. Deletions cut 3 bases from V and 4 bases from J, with 18 bases between. The CDR3 consists of 16 residues. CDR3 coding DNA: TGCGCCAGCAGCCACCAAAACAGGGAGAGGGGCTATGGCTACACCTTC. Translating gives CASSHQNRERGYGYTF.

V and J are TRBV19 and TRBJ1-6; 7 bases align to TRBD1. J lost 9 bases, V lost 3 bases, and 14 bases had no gene match. Germline assignment: CDR1 LNHDA and CDR2 SQIVND (reference sequence). The CDR3 extends over 17 amino acids. Written as DNA, the CDR3 is TGTGCCAGTAGTATCGGGCGGCAGGGGGGCTTCGGTTCACCCCTCCACTTT. As protein: CASSIGRQGGFGSPLHF. The entire variable domain, with the rest obtained from reference TRBV19 and TRBJ1-6, is as follows: DGGITQSPKYLFRKEGQNVTLSCEQNLNHDAMYWYRQDPGQGLRLIYYSQIVNDFQKGDIAEGYSVSREKKESFPLTVTSAQKNPTAFYLCASSIGRQGGFGSPLHFGNGTRLTVT.

The chain couples TRBV10-2 to TRBJ2-7; 8 bases are a match to TRBD1. The V segment lost 10 bases and the J segment 5 bases; nucleotides outside the gene matches: 10. CDR3 length equals 13 residues. Germline CDR1 WSHSY, CDR2 SAAADI. The CDR3 here is CATQDRALNEQYF. CDR3 DNA: TGCGCCACCCAGGACAGGGCCCTGAACGAGCAGTACTTC.

The CDR3 spells CASSEWGRESYNSPLHF. In DNA, the CDR3 is TGTGCCAGCAGTGAATGGGGAAGGGAGTCCTATAATTCACCCCTCCACTTT. This rearrangement joins TRBV2 to TRBJ1-6; D gene ambiguous. Trimming cost V 2 bases and J 1 base, with 12 bases left between them. Germline CDR1 and CDR2: SNHLY and FYNNEI. The CDR3 runs 17 residues.

The chain carries TRBV7-6 and TRBJ2-1; D may be TRBD1 or TRBD2 (6 bases each). V lost 5 bases to trimming and J lost 7 bases, with 15 bases between them. There are 14 residues in the CDR3. Germline lookup yields CDR1 SGHVS and CDR2 FNYEAQ. CDR3 in amino acids: CASSQNTGRNEQFF. The CDR3 bases are TGTGCCAGCAGCCAAAACACAGGGAGGAATGAGCAGTTCTTC.

This chain joins TRBV11-2 and TRBJ1-6, with D maybe TRBD1 (6 bases). Germline CDR1 is SGHAT and CDR2 is FQNNGV. V was shortened by 4 bases and J by 7 bases, with 11 bases between the two germline ends. The CDR3 spans 14 residues. The CDR3 DNA follows: TGTGCCAGCAGCTGGGGTAGGGGGAATTCACCCCTCCACTTT. This encodes CASSWGRGNSPLHF.

This CDR3 is CASSWTSGNTGELFF. CDR3 nucleotides: TGTGCCAGCAGCTGGACTAGCGGCAACACCGGGGAGCTGTTTTTT. V and J are TRBV7-2 and TRBJ2-2, with TRBD2 identical over 10 bases. The CDR3 consists of 15 residues. Germline V gives CDR1 SGHTA, CDR2 FQGNSA. The J segment lost 2 bases and the V segment lost 4 bases, leaving 1 base of the junction unmatched.

This chain joins TRBV9 and TRBJ1-4; D ambiguous. This CDR3 is built from 12 residues. V gave up 0 bases and J gave up 8 bases, with 5 bases separating them. Per the germline V gene, CDR1 is SGDLS and CDR2 is YYNGEE. This chain's CDR3 is CASSVVEEKLFF. Written as DNA, the CDR3 is TGTGCCAGCAGCGTAGTGGAGGAAAAACTGTTTTTT.

The chain recombines TRBV5-1 with TRBJ1-3; D may be TRBD1 (5 bases). V gave up 1 base and J gave up 0 bases, with 8 bases separating them. The length of the CDR3 is 15 residues. Germline-derived CDR1 and CDR2 are SGHRS and YFSETQ. The CDR3 reads CASSLQGHSGNTIYF. The CDR3 coding sequence is TGCGCCAGCAGCTTGCAGGGTCACTCTGGAAACACCATATATTTT.

The genes are TRBV27 and TRBJ2-7; D uncertain. With 6 bases removed from V and 3 bases from J, the gap between germline ends came to 15 bases. The germline V gene has CDR1 MNHEY and CDR2 SMNVEV (reference sequence). This CDR3 has 14 residues. As DNA, the CDR3 is TGTGCCAGCAGCCGCGACTCGATGCGCTACGAGCAGTACTTC. Its protein is CASSRDSMRYEQYF.

The rearrangement uses TRBV27 and TRBJ1-2; TRBD1 matches 8 bases. V trimming: 2 bases; J trimming: 3 bases; junction bases outside the gene matches: 5. Per the germline V gene, CDR1 is MNHEY and CDR2 is SMNVEV (reference sequence). CDR3 size: 15 residues. The CDR3 spells CASSLGTGYYYGYTF. The CDR3 DNA reads as TGTGCCAGCAGTTTAGGGACAGGTTATTACTATGGCTACACCTTC.

This rearrangement joins TRBV5-1 to TRBJ2-1, with D perhaps TRBD2 (5 bases). CDR3 length: 16 amino acids. V was clipped by 4 bases and J by 2 bases, with 16 bases between them. Germline CDR1 reads SGHRS; CDR2 reads YFSETQ. CDR3 DNA: TGCGCCAGCAGCGGCGGACTCTTGAGACCCTACAATGAGCAGTTCTTC. Amino acid sequence: CASSGGLLRPYNEQFF.

This clone was counted a single time. This rearrangement joins TRBV29-1 to TRBJ2-5; D is unresolved. Germline V lookup: CDR1 SQVTM, CDR2 ANQGSEA. There are 11 residues in the CDR3. V was shortened by 0 bases and J by 1 base, with 0 bases between the two germline ends. In nucleotides, the CDR3 is TGCAGCGTTGAAGACCAAGAGACCCAGTACTTC. It encodes CSVEDQETQYF.

The rearrangement links TRBV25-1 to TRBJ1-2, with 8 bases fitting TRBD1. Trimming removed 2 bases from V and 5 bases from J; junction bases left unmatched: 10. CDR3 length equals 16 residues. Germline-derived CDR1 and CDR2 are MGHDK and SYGVNS. The CDR3: CASSEQGATPSYGYTF. The CDR3 bases are TGTGCCAGCAGTGAACAGGGGGCAACGCCTTCGTATGGCTACACCTTC.